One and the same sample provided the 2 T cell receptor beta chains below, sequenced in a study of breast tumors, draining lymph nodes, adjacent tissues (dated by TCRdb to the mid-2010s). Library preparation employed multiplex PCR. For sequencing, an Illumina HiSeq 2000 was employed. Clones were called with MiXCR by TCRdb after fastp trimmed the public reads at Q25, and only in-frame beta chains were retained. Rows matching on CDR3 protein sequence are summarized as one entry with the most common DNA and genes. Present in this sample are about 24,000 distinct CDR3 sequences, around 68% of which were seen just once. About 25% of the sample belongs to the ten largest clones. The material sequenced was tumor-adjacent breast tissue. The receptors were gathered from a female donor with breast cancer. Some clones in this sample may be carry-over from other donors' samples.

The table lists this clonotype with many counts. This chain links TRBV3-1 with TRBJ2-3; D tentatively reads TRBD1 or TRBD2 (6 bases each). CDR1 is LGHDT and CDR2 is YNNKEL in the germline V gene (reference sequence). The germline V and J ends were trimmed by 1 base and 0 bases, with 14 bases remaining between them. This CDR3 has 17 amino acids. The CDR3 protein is CASSQVGGHSSTDTQYF. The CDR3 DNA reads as TGTGCCAGCAGCCAAGTCGGGGGCCACTCTAGCACAGATACGCAGTATTTT.

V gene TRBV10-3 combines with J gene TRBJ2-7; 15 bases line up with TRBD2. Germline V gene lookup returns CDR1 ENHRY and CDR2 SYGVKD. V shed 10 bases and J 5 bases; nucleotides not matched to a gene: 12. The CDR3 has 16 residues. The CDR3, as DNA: TGTGCCAGCAGCAGAGGGACTAGCGGGAGGTCCCACGAGCAGTACTTC. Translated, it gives CASSRGTSGRSHEQYF.